This T cell receptor (beta chain) stems from a study of identical twins. Study outcomes and limitations: Excess low generation probability was seen in twin-shared out-of-frame alpha sequences. Within monozygotic twins, out-of-frame TCR alpha sharing was underestimated by the models.

As to this clonotype: What it binds is unknown.

One entry per CDR3 protein results from TCRdb running MiXCR on the 5' RACE reads. The sample has around 510,000 distinct CDR3 sequences, around 15% seen once. In germline, CDR1 is DFQATT, CDR2 SNEGSKA (reference sequence). The CDR3 covers 14 residues. With V trimmed by 6 bases and J by 9 bases, 11 bases remained unmatched. The sample also formed part of further work on yellow fever vaccine responses in identical twins.

This sequence joins TRBV20-1 and TRBJ2-1; TRBD2 matches at 10 bases. The sequence was obtained from a woman between 18 and 30 years old in good health. Sequences were obtained from CD4+ T cells sorted from blood. CDR3 sequence: CSAADPSGRGEQFF. In DNA form, the CDR3 reads TGCAGTGCCGCGGACCCTAGCGGGAGAGGTGAGCAGTTCTTC.